These 6 T cell receptor beta chains share one sample of origin, sequenced in a study of control samples from healthy donors and cancer patients. Using immunoSEQ multiplex PCR, the repertoire was profiled, and TCRdb retains in-frame clones only, with some absent. The sample consists of around 50,000 clones, over 85% of them appearing once. Sequencing was done on a sample of PBMCs. The origin of the receptors is a middle-aged man with colorectal cancer.

Written as DNA, the CDR3 is TGTGCCAGCAGTTCCGGCCGGACTGAAGCTTTCTTT. Protein sequence: CASSSGRTEAFF. The chain uses TRBV6-2 or TRBV6-3 and TRBJ1-1; D gene ambiguous. Per germline, CDR1 MNHEY and CDR2 SVGEGT. This CDR3 region has 12 residues. V was trimmed by 4 bases and J by 5 bases, leaving 8 bases between them.

This chain uses TRBV27 with TRBJ1-2, with TRBD1 matching over 7 bases. The CDR3 is 13 residues long. V lost 3 bases and J lost 8; bases outside the gene matches: 6. Germline V lookup: CDR1 MNHEY, CDR2 SMNVEV (reference sequence). CDR3 loop: CASSFTGAGGYTF. CDR3 DNA: TGTGCCAGCAGTTTCACAGGGGCCGGAGGCTACACCTTC.

The chain employs TRBV12-3 or TRBV12-4 and TRBJ2-5; D is uncertain. This CDR3 has 12 residues. Trimming cost V 0 bases and J 1 base, with 0 bases left between them. CDR3 residues: CASSLAQETQYF. The DNA for the CDR3 is TGTGCCAGCAGTTTAGCCCAAGAGACCCAGTACTTC.

The chain recombines TRBV10-2 with TRBJ1-5, with unresolved D. Germline lookup yields CDR1 WSHSY and CDR2 SAAADI. The CDR3 consists of 17 residues. Trimming took 3 bases from V and 4 from J, leaving 19 bases between them. The CDR3 nucleotides are TGCGCCAGCAGTGAAAGAAATAACCGACTCTTAAATCAGCCCCAGCATTTT. Translation gives CASSERNNRLLNQPQHF.

This clone showed up just once. The chain has TRBV29-1 and TRBJ2-7, with 8 bases fitting TRBD1. The CDR3 has 14 amino acids. V dropped 1 base and J dropped 2; count of bases not matched to a gene: 4. Per germline, CDR1 SQVTM and CDR2 ANQGSEA. Here the CDR3 reads CSVEVTGATYEQYF. The CDR3 bases are TGCAGCGTTGAAGTGACAGGGGCCACCTACGAGCAGTACTTC.

The chain couples TRBV6-4 to TRBJ2-5; unclear D gene. V lost 8 bases, J lost 5 bases, and 15 bases lay in between. Germline values: CDR1 MRHNA, CDR2 SNTAGT. The CDR3 is 13 amino acids. The CDR3 loop reads CASQCPHSETQYF. The DNA of the CDR3 is TGTGCCAGCCAATGTCCCCACAGTGAGACCCAGTACTTC.